The rows below give T cell receptor beta chains drawn from one sample of a study of blood T cell repertoires in COVID-19. The data were produced by immunoSEQ multiplex PCR, yet TCRdb's version contains in-frame clones alone and is incomplete. The top ten clones hold 2% of a sample with roughly 37,000 clones, about 83% of them seen once. Input material: peripheral blood. These receptors all stem from a man aged 60 to 69 with active COVID-19. Both conserved end residues are part of each CDR3. The D gene is left open where the match is weak. Where a row states a size, it is once, few, many or the class of an expanded clone; other rows omit it.

j_call,d_call,clone_size,v_call,cdr3_aa,cdr3_nt
TRBJ2-7,.,.,TRBV27,CASSGHGSYEQYF,TGTGCCAGCAGCGGACACGGATCCTACGAGCAGTACTTC
TRBJ2-2,TRBD2,.,TRBV7-2,CASSPTSGGAYGELFF,TGTGCCAGCAGCCCAACTAGCGGGGGGGCTTACGGGGAGCTGTTTTTT
TRBJ1-2,.,.,TRBV18,CASSPRRSGDGYTF,TGTGCCAGCTCACCCAGGAGGTCTGGAGATGGCTACACCTTC
TRBJ1-3,.,.,TRBV3-1/TRBV3-2,CASSQGPLFSGNTIYF,TGTGCCAGCAGCCAAGGTCCCTTATTCTCTGGAAACACCATATATTTT
TRBJ1-5,TRBD1,.,TRBV28,CASIRTGGLNQPQHF,TGTGCCAGCATTCGGACAGGGGGCCTCAATCAGCCCCAGCATTTT
TRBJ2-1,TRBD1,.,TRBV30,CAWARPGTGRGNEQFF,TGTGCCTGGGCTCGTCCCGGGACAGGGAGGGGCAATGAGCAGTTCTTC
TRBJ2-7,.,.,TRBV18,CASSPSEGFYYEQYF,TGTGCCAGCTCGCCCTCGGAGGGGTTCTACTACGAGCAGTACTTC
TRBJ2-3,.,.,TRBV5-1,CASSLRGGADTQYF,TGCGCCAGCAGCTTGAGGGGGGGCGCAGATACGCAGTATTTT
TRBJ1-2,.,once,TRBV19,CASSVGTSVYGYTF,TGTGCCAGTAGTGTCGGGACATCCGTCTATGGCTACACCTTC
TRBJ2-5,TRBD2,.,TRBV7-9,CASSLIGGETQYF,TGTGCCAGCAGCCTGATCGGGGGGGAGACCCAGTACTTC
TRBJ1-6,TRBD1,.,TRBV19,CASAQGERSPLHF,TGTGCCAGTGCCCAGGGGGAACGATCACCCCTCCACTTT
TRBJ1-2,.,once,TRBV30,CAWSTGNYGYTF,TGTGCCTGGAGTACAGGGAACTATGGCTACACCTTC
TRBJ1-1,TRBD1,few,TRBV5-4,CASSRPGGGRTEAFF,TGTGCCAGCAGCCGCCCAGGGGGAGGTCGGACTGAAGCTTTCTTT
TRBJ2-2,.,once,TRBV5-4,CASSLDQAAGELFF,TGTGCCAGCAGCTTGGACCAGGCCGCCGGGGAGCTGTTTTTT
TRBJ1-5,TRBD1,.,TRBV2,CASIGDRGVNQPQHF,TGTGCCAGCATAGGAGACAGGGGAGTCAATCAGCCCCAGCATTTT
TRBJ1-2,TRBD1,.,TRBV9,CASSALGQGASGYTF,TGTGCCAGCAGCGCCCTTGGACAGGGGGCATCTGGCTACACCTTC
TRBJ1-1,TRBD1,.,TRBV7-9,CASSPDGQGATEAFF,TGTGCCAGCAGCCCCGATGGGCAGGGGGCCACTGAAGCTTTCTTT
TRBJ2-1,.,.,TRBV12-2,CASRLAGGYNEQFF,TGTGCAAGTCGCTTAGCGGGGGGGTACAATGAGCAGTTCTTC
TRBJ1-1,.,.,TRBV6-2/TRBV6-3,CASSGQLRAFF,TGTGCCAGCAGTGGACAGTTGAGAGCTTTCTTT
TRBJ1-6,.,.,TRBV7-2,CASSPDSFSPLHF,TGTGCCAGCAGCCCGGACAGCTTTTCACCCCTCCACTTT
TRBJ1-4,.,.,TRBV4-3,CASSQDRTAYEKLFF,TGCGCCAGCAGCCAAGATCGAACAGCTTATGAAAAACTGTTTTTT
TRBJ1-3,TRBD1,few,TRBV14,CASSFGQGRGNTIYF,TGTGCCAGCAGCTTTGGACAGGGGCGAGGAAACACCATATATTTT
TRBJ2-2,TRBD2,.,TRBV5-1,CASSPPGGSGGATGELFF,TGCGCCAGCAGCCCCCCAGGAGGGAGCGGGGGCGCCACCGGGGAGCTGTTTTTT
TRBJ2-5,.,.,TRBV7-8,CASSSRGPLETQYF,TGTGCCAGCAGCTCCAGGGGACCTCTGGAGACCCAGTACTTC
TRBJ2-6,.,.,TRBV5-4,CASSDYRAPGANVLTF,TGTGCCAGCAGCGACTACAGGGCTCCTGGGGCCAACGTCCTGACTTTC
TRBJ2-2,.,.,TRBV27,CASSLAGGWAGELFF,TGTGCCAGCAGCCTCGCCGGGGGTTGGGCCGGGGAGCTGTTTTTT
TRBJ1-6,TRBD1,.,TRBV7-9,CASTGTGRSPLHF,TGTGCCAGTACCGGGACAGGGCGCTCACCCCTCCACTTT
TRBJ2-6,.,.,TRBV30,CAWSGGGPSGANVLTF,TGTGCCTGGAGTGGCGGAGGCCCCTCTGGGGCCAACGTCCTGACTTTC
TRBJ2-3,.,.,TRBV6-5,CASSLTPLSSTDTQYF,TGTGCCAGCAGTTTAACTCCACTTTCTAGCACAGATACGCAGTATTTT
TRBJ1-4,.,.,TRBV12-3/TRBV12-4,CALAGGTIGKLFF,TGTGCGCTAGCGGGGGGGACTATCGGAAAACTGTTTTTT
TRBJ1-6,.,.,TRBV6-5,CASSLGALRSPLHF,TGTGCCAGCAGTCTCGGAGCTTTAAGGTCACCCCTCCACTTT
TRBJ1-4,TRBD1,.,TRBV4-3,CASSLDRGTATNEKLFF,TGCGCCAGCAGCCTCGACAGGGGGACCGCAACTAATGAAAAACTGTTTTTT
TRBJ1-6,.,.,TRBV21-1,CASSKVRDSNSPLHF,TGTGCCAGCAGCAAAGTCCGGGACAGTAATTCACCCCTCCACTTT
TRBJ1-1,.,once,TRBV30,CAWSVRSGFMNTEAFF,TGTGCCTGGAGTGTACGGTCAGGGTTCATGAACACTGAAGCTTTCTTT
TRBJ1-2,.,.,TRBV27,CASSLDRAYGYTF,TGTGCCAGCAGTTTAGACAGAGCCTATGGCTACACCTTC
TRBJ2-1,.,.,TRBV3-1/TRBV3-2,CASSQVTVSYNEQFF,TGTGCCAGCAGCCAAGTTACAGTGTCCTACAATGAGCAGTTCTTC
TRBJ2-1,TRBD2,.,TRBV7-6,CASSPLADNEQFF,TGTGCCAGCAGCCCACTAGCGGACAATGAGCAGTTCTTC
TRBJ1-1,.,.,TRBV19,CASWLNTEAFF,TGTGCCAGCTGGCTGAACACTGAAGCTTTCTTT
TRBJ1-1,TRBD1,.,TRBV29-1,CSANRGPAEAFF,TGCAGCGCTAACAGGGGTCCGGCTGAAGCTTTCTTT
TRBJ1-2,.,few,TRBV6-4,CASSDGGYGYTF,TGTGCCAGCAGTGACGGAGGTTATGGCTACACCTTC
TRBJ1-3,TRBD1,few,TRBV5-5,CASIGTGAGNTIYF,TGTGCCAGCATCGGGACAGGGGCTGGAAACACCATATATTTT
TRBJ2-7,TRBD1,.,TRBV19,CASSMVLGQGISYEQYF,TGTGCCAGTAGTATGGTGTTGGGACAGGGCATCTCCTACGAGCAGTACTTC
TRBJ1-5,.,.,TRBV18,CASSPRQGRGLNQPQHF,TGTGCCAGCTCACCTCGCCAAGGCAGGGGCCTTAATCAGCCCCAGCATTTT
TRBJ1-1,.,.,TRBV9,CASSDGMNTEAFF,TGTGCCAGCTCCGACGGGATGAACACTGAAGCTTTCTTT
TRBJ2-1,TRBD1,.,TRBV5-1,CASSVGQGADEQFF,TGCGCCAGCAGCGTGGGACAGGGGGCCGATGAGCAGTTCTTC
TRBJ2-7,.,.,TRBV21-1,CASTTGGDEQYF,TGTGCCAGCACAACAGGGGGCGACGAGCAGTACTTC
TRBJ1-4,TRBD1,.,TRBV30,CAWSDSPTGGNEKLFF,TGTGCCTGGAGTGATAGTCCGACAGGGGGGAATGAAAAACTGTTTTTT
TRBJ1-3,.,.,TRBV5-5,CASRITQGAGNTIYF,TGTGCCAGCAGAATAACACAGGGCGCTGGAAACACCATATATTTT
TRBJ2-1,TRBD2,.,TRBV5-4,CASSLAASGSSYNEQFF,TGTGCCAGCAGCTTGGCGGCTAGCGGGAGCTCCTACAATGAGCAGTTCTTC
TRBJ1-1,TRBD1,.,TRBV5-1,CASSDTGATTEAFF,TGCGCCAGCAGCGACACAGGGGCCACCACTGAAGCTTTCTTT
TRBJ1-2,.,.,TRBV4-3,CASSQDRGGFSYGYTF,TGCGCCAGCAGCCAAGATCGGGGGGGTTTCAGCTATGGCTACACCTTC
TRBJ2-1,TRBD2,.,TRBV7-7,CASSPYGLASEQFF,TGTGCTAGCAGCCCCTACGGACTAGCATCTGAGCAGTTCTTC
TRBJ1-1,TRBD1,.,TRBV18,CASSSATGVNTEAFF,TGTGCCAGCTCATCAGCGACAGGGGTGAACACTGAAGCTTTCTTT